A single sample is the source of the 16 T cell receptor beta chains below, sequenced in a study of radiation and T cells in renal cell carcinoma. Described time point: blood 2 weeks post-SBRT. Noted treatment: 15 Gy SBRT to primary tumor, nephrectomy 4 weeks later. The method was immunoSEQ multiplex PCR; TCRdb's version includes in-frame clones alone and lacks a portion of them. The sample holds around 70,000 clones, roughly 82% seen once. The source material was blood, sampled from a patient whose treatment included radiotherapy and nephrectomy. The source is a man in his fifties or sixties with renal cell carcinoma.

CDR3 DNA: TGTGCCAGCAGTAGAACGGGACAGGGCTATGGCTACACCTTC. Translating it yields CASSRTGQGYGYTF. The rearrangement links TRBV27 to TRBJ1-2; 9 bases are shared with TRBD1. Germline V gives CDR1 MNHEY, CDR2 SMNVEV (reference sequence). V gave up 5 bases and J gave up 4 bases; unmatched junction bases: 5. The CDR3 totals 14 residues.

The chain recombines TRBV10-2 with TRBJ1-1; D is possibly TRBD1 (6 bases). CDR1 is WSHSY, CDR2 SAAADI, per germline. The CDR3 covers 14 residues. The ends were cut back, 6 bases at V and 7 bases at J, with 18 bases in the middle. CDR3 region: CASSPPGGGSEAFF. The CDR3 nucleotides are TGCGCCAGCAGCCCCCCCGGGGGCGGAAGTGAAGCTTTCTTT.

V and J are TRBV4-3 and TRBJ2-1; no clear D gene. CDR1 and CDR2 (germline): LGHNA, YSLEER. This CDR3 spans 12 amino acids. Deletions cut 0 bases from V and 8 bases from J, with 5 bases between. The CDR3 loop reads CASSQDAHEQFF. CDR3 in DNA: TGCGCCAGCAGCCAAGATGCGCATGAGCAGTTCTTC.

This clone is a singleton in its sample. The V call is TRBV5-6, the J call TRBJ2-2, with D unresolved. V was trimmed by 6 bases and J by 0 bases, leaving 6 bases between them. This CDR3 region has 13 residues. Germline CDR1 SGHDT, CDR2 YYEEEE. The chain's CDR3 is CASIQSNTGELFF. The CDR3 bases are TGTGCCAGCATTCAGTCGAACACCGGGGAGCTGTTTTTT.

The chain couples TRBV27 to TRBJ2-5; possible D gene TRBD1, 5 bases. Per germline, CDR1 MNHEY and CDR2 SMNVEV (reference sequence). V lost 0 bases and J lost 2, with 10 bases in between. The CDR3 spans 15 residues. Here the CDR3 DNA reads TGTGCCAGCAGTTTATCCTGGGGCCTACAAGAGACCCAGTACTTC. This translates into CASSLSWGLQETQYF.

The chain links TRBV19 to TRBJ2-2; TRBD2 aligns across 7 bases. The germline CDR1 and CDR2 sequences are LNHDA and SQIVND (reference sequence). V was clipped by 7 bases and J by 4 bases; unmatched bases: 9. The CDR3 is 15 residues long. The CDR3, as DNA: TGTGCCAGTACCCCGGCTAGCGGAAGCACCGGGGAGCTGTTTTTT. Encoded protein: CASTPASGSTGELFF.

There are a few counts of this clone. The CDR3 protein is CASSDNSGANVLTF. In DNA form, the CDR3 reads TGTGCCAGCAGTGACAACTCTGGGGCCAACGTCCTGACTTTC. The chain couples TRBV6-4 to TRBJ2-6; D remains unclear. V was cut by 2 bases and J by 0 bases, with 2 bases left in between. Germline CDR1 reads MRHNA; CDR2 reads SNTAGT. The CDR3 has 14 residues.

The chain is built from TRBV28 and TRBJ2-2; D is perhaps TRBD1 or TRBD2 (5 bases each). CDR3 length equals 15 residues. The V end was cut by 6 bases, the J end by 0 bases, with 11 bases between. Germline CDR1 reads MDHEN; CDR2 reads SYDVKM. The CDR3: CASRWGRPNTGELFF. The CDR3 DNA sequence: TGTGCCAGCAGATGGGGGAGACCGAACACCGGGGAGCTGTTTTTT.

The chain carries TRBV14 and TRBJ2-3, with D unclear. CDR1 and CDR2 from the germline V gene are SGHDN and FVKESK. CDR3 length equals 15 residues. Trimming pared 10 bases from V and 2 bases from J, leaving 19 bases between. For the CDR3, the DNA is TGTGCCACCCTTCCTGCTTTAGGCTCCACAGATACGCAGTATTTT. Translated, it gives CATLPALGSTDTQYF.

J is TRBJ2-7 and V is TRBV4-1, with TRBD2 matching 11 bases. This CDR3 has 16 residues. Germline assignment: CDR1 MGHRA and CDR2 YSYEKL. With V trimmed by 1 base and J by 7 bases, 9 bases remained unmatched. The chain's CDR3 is CASSQVGSGRAREQYF. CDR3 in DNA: TGCGCCAGCAGCCAAGTAGGTAGCGGGAGGGCTAGGGAGCAGTACTTC.

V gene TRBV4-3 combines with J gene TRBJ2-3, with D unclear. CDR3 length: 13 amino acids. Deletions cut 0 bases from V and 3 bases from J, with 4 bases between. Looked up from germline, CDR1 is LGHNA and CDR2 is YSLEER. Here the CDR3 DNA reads TGCGCCAGCAGCCAAGACTGGACAGATACGCAGTATTTT. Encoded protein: CASSQDWTDTQYF.

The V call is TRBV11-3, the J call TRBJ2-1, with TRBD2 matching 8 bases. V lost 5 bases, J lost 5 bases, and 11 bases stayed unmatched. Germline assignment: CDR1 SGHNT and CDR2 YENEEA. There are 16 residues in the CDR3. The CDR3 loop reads CASSPGLARRDNEQFF. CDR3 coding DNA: TGTGCCAGCAGCCCCGGACTAGCAAGGAGGGACAATGAGCAGTTCTTC.

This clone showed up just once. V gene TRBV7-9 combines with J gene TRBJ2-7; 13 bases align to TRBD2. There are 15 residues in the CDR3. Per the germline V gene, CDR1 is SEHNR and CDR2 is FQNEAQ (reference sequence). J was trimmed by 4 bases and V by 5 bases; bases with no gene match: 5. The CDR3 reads CASSGTSGNSYEQYF. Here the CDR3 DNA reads TGTGCCAGCAGCGGGACTAGCGGGAATAGTTACGAGCAGTACTTC.

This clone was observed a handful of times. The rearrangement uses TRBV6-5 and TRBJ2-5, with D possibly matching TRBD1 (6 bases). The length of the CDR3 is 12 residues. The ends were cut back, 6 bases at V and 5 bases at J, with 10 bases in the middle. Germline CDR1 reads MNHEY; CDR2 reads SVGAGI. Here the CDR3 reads CASSPQGETQYF. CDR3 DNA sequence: TGTGCCAGCAGCCCCCAGGGGGAGACCCAGTACTTC.

CDR3 protein: CASSETIRAAYQETQYF. The CDR3 DNA follows: TGTGCCAGCAGTGAAACGATAAGGGCAGCCTACCAAGAGACCCAGTACTTC. The chain employs TRBV6-1 and TRBJ2-5; D call uncertain. This CDR3 spans 17 amino acids. The ends were cut back, 2 bases at V and 0 bases at J, with 16 bases in the middle. Germline V gives CDR1 MNHNS, CDR2 SASEGT.

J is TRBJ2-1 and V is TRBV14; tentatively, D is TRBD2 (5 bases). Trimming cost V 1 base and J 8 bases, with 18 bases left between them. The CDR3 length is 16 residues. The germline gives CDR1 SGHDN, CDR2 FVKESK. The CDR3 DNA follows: TGTGCCAGCAGCCAAGGGGCAGGTTCGGGGATGCATGAGCAGTTCTTC. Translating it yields CASSQGAGSGMHEQFF.